The 28 T cell receptor beta chains listed next were all sequenced from one sample in a study of blood T cell repertoires in COVID-19. The repertoire was sequenced with immunoSEQ multiplex PCR; TCRdb's copy has only in-frame clones and lacks some. The profile shows approximately 130,000 clones, around 88% of them singletons. The sample consisted of PBMCs or T cells enriched from blood (not recorded which). These receptors were collected from a woman between 45 and 60 years old who had recovered from COVID-19.

The chain joins TRBV5-4 to TRBJ1-3; no definite D call. The germline V and J ends were trimmed by 0 bases and 1 base, with 2 bases remaining between them. Germline V gives CDR1 SGHNT, CDR2 YYREEE (reference sequence). The CDR3 spans 13 residues. CDR3 residues: CASSLVSGNTIYF. Here the CDR3 DNA reads TGTGCCAGCAGCTTGGTATCTGGAAACACCATATATTTT.

This clone appeared a few times. This chain connects TRBV5-1 to TRBJ2-1; 7 bases fit TRBD2. The CDR3 length is 16 residues. Per the germline V gene, CDR1 is SGHRS and CDR2 is YFSETQ. The CDR3 region has the DNA TGCGACACACACCGGGGGGAAAAGTTGGCCTACAATGAGCAGTTCTTC. This translates into CDTHRGEKLAYNEQFF.

The chain carries TRBV10-3 and TRBJ1-5; D perhaps matches TRBD1 (5 bases). This CDR3 is 14 amino acids long. The V gene's germline CDR1 is ENHRY and CDR2 SYGVKD. V gave up 6 bases and J gave up 2 bases, with 11 bases separating them. CDR3: CAIRSGDGNQPQHF. The DNA of the CDR3 is TGTGCCATCAGGTCGGGGGACGGCAATCAGCCCCAGCATTTT.

As for this clone: The junction departs from germline at one end; a sequencing error may be responsible. The V call is TRBV7-7, the J call TRBJ2-1; weak D call: TRBD1 (5 bases). Germline V gene lookup returns CDR1 SSHAT and CDR2 FNYEAQ (reference sequence). The CDR3 has 13 residues. The CDR3 protein is CASSPDSYNEQFF. In DNA, the CDR3 is TGTGCTAGCAGCCCCGACAGCTACAATGAGCAGTTCTTC.

In DNA form, the CDR3 reads TGCGCCAGCAGTCGGGGGGGGCCAGATACGCAGTATTTT. Translating gives CASSRGGPDTQYF. The V and J genes are TRBV5-1 and TRBJ2-3; 8 bases are a match to TRBD2. Germline V CDR1 and CDR2: SGHRS, YFSETQ. CDR3 length: 13 residues. V shed 5 bases, J shed 4 bases, and the junction held 3 bases outside the gene matches.

V usage is TRBV19 and J usage is TRBJ1-2, with unresolved D. V lost 1 base, J lost 5 bases, and 11 bases lay in between. The CDR3 spans 14 residues. From germline, CDR1 is LNHDA and CDR2 SQIVND (reference sequence). CDR3 bases: TGTGCCAGTAGTATAGTTAACAGAGAATATGGCTACACCTTC. Protein product: CASSIVNREYGYTF. Filled out from reference TRBV19 and TRBJ1-2, the complete variable domain reads DGGITQSPKYLFRKEGQNVTLSCEQNLNHDAMYWYRQDPGQGLRLIYYSQIVNDFQKGDIAEGYSVSREKKESFPLTVTSAQKNPTAFYLCASSIVNREYGYTFGSGTRLTVV.

This rearrangement joins TRBV2 to TRBJ1-5; D call uncertain. V was shortened by 5 bases and J by 3 bases, with 17 bases between the two germline ends. There are 16 residues in the CDR3. The germline V gene encodes CDR1 SNHLY and CDR2 FYNNEI. CDR3 nucleotide sequence: TGTGCCAGCAGTTCCCATTCCGGTCCCTCCAATCAGCCCCAGCATTTT. It yields the protein CASSSHSGPSNQPQHF.

This clone was picked up a small number of times. The genes are TRBV7-2 and TRBJ2-7, with TRBD2 matching 9 bases. J lost 7 bases, V lost 5 bases, and 12 bases had no gene match. CDR3 length: 15 amino acids. Germline V gene sequence: CDR1 SGHTA, CDR2 FQGNSA. CDR3 sequence reads: CASSPPAGGLREQYF. The CDR3 nucleotides are TGTGCCAGCAGCCCCCCCGCGGGGGGGCTGAGGGAGCAGTACTTC.

V gene TRBV11-2 combines with J gene TRBJ1-1; the D is unclear. V lost 5 bases to trimming and J lost 5 bases, with 24 bases between them. The germline V gene encodes CDR1 SGHAT and CDR2 FQNNGV. CDR3 size: 17 residues. The CDR3 here is CASSPGSVFDLPTEAFF. As DNA, the CDR3 is TGTGCCAGCAGCCCGGGGTCCGTATTCGATCTCCCGACTGAAGCTTTCTTT.

V usage is TRBV30 and J usage is TRBJ2-3; maybe TRBD2 (6 bases). This CDR3 region has 13 residues. V lost 1 base and J lost 14, with 19 bases in between. The germline V gene has CDR1 GTSNPN and CDR2 SVGIG (reference sequence). CDR3 in amino acids: CAWSAWEDSLLYF. CDR3 nucleotides: TGTGCCTGGAGTGCCTGGGAGGACTCCCTTCTGTATTTT.

V gene TRBV4-1 combines with J gene TRBJ1-1; TRBD1 aligns across 7 bases. The V segment lost 2 bases and the J segment 4 bases; nucleotides outside the gene matches: 7. Germline CDR1 is MGHRA and CDR2 is YSYEKL. The CDR3 runs 15 residues. The CDR3 here is CASSQKDREVTEAFF. The DNA for the CDR3 is TGCGCCAGCAGCCAAAAAGACAGGGAGGTCACTGAAGCTTTCTTT.

This clone was counted a few times. The chain uses TRBV30 and TRBJ1-5, with no clear D. The CDR3 spans 16 residues. Trimming removed 1 base at V and 2 bases at J, with 15 bases between. In germline, CDR1 is GTSNPN, CDR2 SVGIG (reference sequence). The CDR3 region is CAWSDPGLRGNQPQHF. The CDR3 bases are TGTGCCTGGAGTGACCCGGGCCTGCGGGGCAATCAGCCCCAGCATTTT.

The gene calls are TRBV2 and TRBJ1-2; D is perhaps TRBD1 (6 bases). The CDR3 contains 17 residues. Germline V lookup: CDR1 SNHLY, CDR2 FYNNEI. V lost 8 bases to trimming and J lost 4 bases, with 26 bases between them. The CDR3: CASQGRGQGLSTYGYTF. As DNA, the CDR3 is TGTGCCAGCCAAGGCCGGGGCCAGGGGCTGTCAACCTATGGCTACACCTTC. Combining the CDR3 with reference TRBV2 and TRBJ1-2 gives the whole variable domain EPEVTQTPSHQVTQMGQEVILRCVPISNHLYFYWYRQILGQKVEFLVSFYNNEISEKSEIFDDQFSVERPDGSNFTLKIRSTKLEDSAMYFCASQGRGQGLSTYGYTFGSGTRLTVV.

This chain joins TRBV30 and TRBJ1-1, with D unclear. Trimming left V 3 bases short and J 8 bases short, with 13 bases between. CDR3 length: 12 residues. Germline V gives CDR1 GTSNPN, CDR2 SVGIG (reference sequence). Here the CDR3 reads CAWSITYLEAFF. The CDR3 DNA follows: TGTGCCTGGAGCATCACCTACTTGGAAGCTTTCTTT.

This clone came up once. The chain combines TRBV7-9 with TRBJ2-7; D gene unclear. V was clipped by 1 base and J by 2 bases, with 6 bases between them. The CDR3 is 13 residues long. Germline assignment: CDR1 SEHNR and CDR2 FQNEAQ (reference sequence). This chain's CDR3 is CASSLGRAYEQYF. The CDR3 DNA follows: TGTGCCAGCAGCTTAGGACGGGCCTACGAGCAGTACTTC.

The V call is TRBV7-9, the J call TRBJ2-5, with 7 bases fitting TRBD1. Per the germline V gene, CDR1 is SEHNR and CDR2 is FQNEAQ (reference sequence). The CDR3 loop spans 15 amino acids. V shed 5 bases and J 1 base; nucleotides not matched to a gene: 7. CDR3 in amino acids: CASSPSGQTQETQYF. CDR3 nucleotides: TGTGCCAGCAGCCCATCGGGACAGACCCAAGAGACCCAGTACTTC.

The count of this clone is one. V usage is TRBV13 and J usage is TRBJ2-5, with 12 bases identical to TRBD2. The CDR3 runs 17 residues. Unmatched junction bases numbered 14, after V lost 5 bases and J lost 7 bases. CDR1 is PRHDT, CDR2 FYEKMQ, per germline (reference sequence). The CDR3 spells CASSPRLAGARGVTQYF. CDR3 nucleotides: TGTGCCAGCAGCCCCAGACTAGCGGGGGCCAGGGGGGTGACCCAGTACTTC.

The chain joins TRBV7-9 to TRBJ1-1; maybe TRBD1 (6 bases). This CDR3 is built from 13 residues. CDR1 SEHNR and CDR2 FQNEAQ come from the germline V gene (reference sequence). Trimming took 2 bases from V and 4 from J, leaving 8 bases between them. In DNA form, the CDR3 reads TGTGCCAGCAGCTTAACGACAGGCACTGAAGCTTTCTTT. As protein: CASSLTTGTEAFF.

This clone was seen a single time. The chain links TRBV6-2 or TRBV6-3 to TRBJ1-2, with D maybe TRBD1 (5 bases). Trimming took off 6 bases at V and 0 bases at J, with 17 bases between the two ends. CDR1 is MNHEY, CDR2 SVGEGT, per germline. The CDR3 consists of 16 residues. The CDR3 DNA reads TGTGCCAGCAGCCCTCCCAAGACAGCATCTAACTATGGCTACACCTTC. Translating it yields CASSPPKTASNYGYTF.

The chain uses TRBV11-2 and TRBJ2-2, with 9 bases that match TRBD1. The germline V gene has CDR1 SGHAT and CDR2 FQNNGV. V was pared by 4 bases and J by 2 bases, with 5 bases of the junction left unmatched. CDR3 length: 16 amino acids. DNA for the CDR3: TGTGCCAGCAGCTCGAGGACAGGGGCCAACACCGGGGAGCTGTTTTTT. Its translation is CASSSRTGANTGELFF.

This chain connects TRBV9 to TRBJ2-1, with 7 bases aligning to TRBD2. CDR1 is SGDLS, CDR2 YYNGEE, per germline. V lost 3 bases and J lost 1; bases outside the gene matches: 7. The CDR3 loop spans 16 amino acids. The CDR3 is CASSGFTGRSYNEQFF. The CDR3, as DNA: TGTGCCAGCAGCGGATTCACCGGGAGGTCCTACAATGAGCAGTTCTTC.

The chain links TRBV3-1 (or the pseudogene TRBV3-2) to TRBJ2-3; D may be TRBD1 (6 bases). The V end was cut by 3 bases, the J end by 6 bases, with 19 bases between. CDR1 is LGHDT and CDR2 is YNNKEL in the germline V gene (reference sequence). The CDR3 covers 16 residues. The CDR3 protein is CASSQTGQRTLDTQYF. The CDR3 DNA sequence: TGTGCCAGCAGCCAGACTGGACAGAGGACGTTGGATACGCAGTATTTT.

The gene calls are TRBV7-6 and TRBJ2-3; 10 positions match TRBD2. The germline CDR1 and CDR2 sequences are SGHVS and FNYEAQ. The CDR3 contains 19 residues. The junction had 12 bases not matched to a gene; V was cut back by 2 bases and J by 1 base. CDR3 in DNA: TGTGCCAGCAGCTTAAAGCTAGCGGGGGCCAAAAAGGGCACAGATACGCAGTATTTT. Its protein is CASSLKLAGAKKGTDTQYF.

The chain is built from TRBV5-1 and TRBJ1-2; D gene unclear. The ends were cut back, 4 bases at V and 5 bases at J, with 12 bases in the middle. Germline V gene sequence: CDR1 SGHRS, CDR2 YFSETQ. This CDR3 comprises 13 residues. The CDR3 nucleotides are TGCGCCAGCAGCCCCCGGGTCGAATATGGCTACACCTTC. Its protein product is CASSPRVEYGYTF.

The chain recombines TRBV10-3 with TRBJ1-4, with 9 bases lining up with TRBD1. Germline lookup yields CDR1 ENHRY and CDR2 SYGVKD. This CDR3 spans 15 amino acids. V trimming: 6 bases; J trimming: 8 bases; junction bases outside the gene matches: 10. The CDR3: CAISDRGVNAEKLFF. The DNA for the CDR3 is TGTGCCATCAGCGACAGGGGGGTTAATGCAGAAAAACTGTTTTTT.

This clone appeared a single time. This chain links TRBV14 with TRBJ1-4, with a possible D match to TRBD1 (5 bases). Germline-derived CDR1 and CDR2 are SGHDN and FVKESK. Trimming shortened V by 1 base and J by 7 bases, and 16 bases separated the two germline ends. The CDR3 runs to 16 residues. In nucleotides, the CDR3 is TGTGCCAGCAGCCAAGTCTTAAGGGGCGGTAGTGAAAAACTGTTTTTT. Translating gives CASSQVLRGGSEKLFF. The complete variable domain, with remaining parts taken from reference TRBV14 and TRBJ1-4, reads EAGVTQFPSHSVIEKGQTVTLRCDPISGHDNLYWYRRVMGKEIKFLLHFVKESKQDESGMPNNRFLAERTGGTYSTLKVQPAELEDSGVYFCASSQVLRGGSEKLFFGSGTQLSVL.

CDR3 sequence (DNA): TGTGCCAGCAGCTTCGCGGGGGAAGATACGCAGTATTTT. Protein sequence: CASSFAGEDTQYF. The chain is built from TRBV11-2 and TRBJ2-3, with TRBD2 identical over 7 bases. J gave up 5 bases and V 3 bases, and 2 bases lay outside the gene matches. The germline V gene encodes CDR1 SGHAT and CDR2 FQNNGV. The CDR3 extends over 13 amino acids.

This sequence joins TRBV27 and TRBJ2-3; 11 nucleotides agree with TRBD2. Germline V gene data show CDR1 as MNHEY and CDR2 as SMNVEV (reference sequence). Germline trimming cut 5 bases from V and 7 bases from J; bases unmatched to any gene: 8. This CDR3 region has 15 residues. In DNA form, the CDR3 reads TGTGCCAGCAGTCCCTGGACTAGCGGGTCCTATACGCAGTATTTT. It translates to CASSPWTSGSYTQYF.